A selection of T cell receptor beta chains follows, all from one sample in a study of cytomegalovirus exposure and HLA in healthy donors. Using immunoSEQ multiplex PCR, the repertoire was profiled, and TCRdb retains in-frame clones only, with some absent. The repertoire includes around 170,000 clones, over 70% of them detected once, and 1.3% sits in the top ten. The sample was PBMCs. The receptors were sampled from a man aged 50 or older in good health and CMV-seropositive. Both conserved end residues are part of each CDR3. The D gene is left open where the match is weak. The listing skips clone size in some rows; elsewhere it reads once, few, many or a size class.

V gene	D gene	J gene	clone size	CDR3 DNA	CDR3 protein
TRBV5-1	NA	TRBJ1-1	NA	TGCGCCAGCAGCTTGGAGCCTTCGAACACTGAAGCTTTCTTT	CASSLEPSNTEAFF
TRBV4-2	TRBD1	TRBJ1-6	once	TGTGCCAGCAGCCAACGGACAGGCGGGGATTCGCCCCTCCACTTT	CASSQRTGGDSPLHF
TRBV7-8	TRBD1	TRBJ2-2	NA	TGTGCCAGCAGCTCCGTTCGGACAGGGACCGGGGAGCTGTTTTTT	CASSSVRTGTGELFF
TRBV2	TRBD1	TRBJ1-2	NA	TGTGCCAGCCGCCGGGACAGGGGGGGGAGGGACTATGGCTACACCTTC	CASRRDRGGRDYGYTF
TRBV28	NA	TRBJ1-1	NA	TGTGCCAGCAGTTTAAAGGGGCGTATTCTTACTGAAGCTTTCTTT	CASSLKGRILTEAFF
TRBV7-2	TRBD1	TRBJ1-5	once	TGTGCCAGCAGCTTAGGGGGACAGCACAATCAGCCCCAGCATTTT	CASSLGGQHNQPQHF
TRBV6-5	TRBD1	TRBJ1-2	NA	TGTGCCAGCAGCCGCACGGACAGGGCCTATGGCTACACCTTC	CASSRTDRAYGYTF
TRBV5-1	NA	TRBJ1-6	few	TGCGCCAGCAGGAGCCTTTTTAATAATTCACCCCTCCACTTT	CASRSLFNNSPLHF
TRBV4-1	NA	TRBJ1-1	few	TGCGCCAGCAGCCTGAGCGAGGCTGGCACTGAAGCTTTCTTT	CASSLSEAGTEAFF
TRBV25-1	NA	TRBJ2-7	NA	TGTGCCAGCAGATCAGGGGATTTGTTCGAGCAGTACTTC	CASRSGDLFEQYF
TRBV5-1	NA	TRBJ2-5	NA	TGCGCCAGCTCTTCGCCGGGACACTTCCAAGAGACCCAGTACTTC	CASSSPGHFQETQYF
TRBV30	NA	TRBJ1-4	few	TGTGCCTGGAGTGTGTATTGGGGCGCAACTAATGAAAAACTGTTTTTT	CAWSVYWGATNEKLFF
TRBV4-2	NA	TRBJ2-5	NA	TGTGCCAGCAGCCCGAGGGAGTCACAAGAGACCCAGTACTTC	CASSPRESQETQYF
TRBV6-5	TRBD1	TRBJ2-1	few	TGTGCCAGCAGTTACTCTCGGACAGGGAAATACAATGAGCAGTTCTTC	CASSYSRTGKYNEQFF
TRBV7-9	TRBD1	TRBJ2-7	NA	TGTGCCAGCAGTCAGGGGACAGCCTTCAGTGGCTACGAGCAGTACTTC	CASSQGTAFSGYEQYF
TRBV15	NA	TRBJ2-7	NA	TGTGCCACCAGCTGGGACTCAACCTACGAGCAGTACTTC	CATSWDSTYEQYF
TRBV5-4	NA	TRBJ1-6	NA	TGTGCCAGCAGCTTACAGGGAAACTCACCCCTCCACTTT	CASSLQGNSPLHF
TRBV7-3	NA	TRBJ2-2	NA	TGTGCCTCCGCGGGCAGGGAGGTTGCCGGGGAGCTGTTTTTT	CASAGREVAGELFF
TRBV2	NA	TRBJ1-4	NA	TGTGCCAGCAGTGAACACCTACCAGACGGGGAAAAACTGTTTTTT	CASSEHLPDGEKLFF
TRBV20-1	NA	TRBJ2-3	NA	TGCAGTGCTCCGAGAGGGGATACGCAGTATTTT	CSAPRGDTQYF
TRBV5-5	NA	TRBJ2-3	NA	TGTGCCAGCAGCTTGGGGGGGGTGTCTGGCACAGATACGCAGTATTTT	CASSLGGVSGTDTQYF
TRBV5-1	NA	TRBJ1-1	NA	TGCGCCAGCAGCTTGGGACTTCAGGGGTACACTGAAGCTTTCTTT	CASSLGLQGYTEAFF
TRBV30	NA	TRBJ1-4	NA	TGTGCCTGGAGGCAGGGTACAACTAATGAAAAACTGTTTTTT	CAWRQGTTNEKLFF
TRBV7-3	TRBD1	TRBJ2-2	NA	TGTGCCAGCAGTGGGACAGTGAACACCGGGGAGCTGTTTTTT	CASSGTVNTGELFF
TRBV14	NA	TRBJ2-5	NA	TGTGCCAGCAGCCTCTCCGGGGATTGGGTAGAGACCCAGTACTTC	CASSLSGDWVETQYF
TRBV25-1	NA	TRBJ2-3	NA	TGTGCCAGCAGTGAAAGTCTAGCAGCAGATACGCAGTATTTT	CASSESLAADTQYF
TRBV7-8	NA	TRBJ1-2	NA	TGTGCCAGCAGCTTAGATCCGACCGGGTTCTATGGCTACACCTTC	CASSLDPTGFYGYTF
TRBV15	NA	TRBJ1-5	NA	TGTGCCACCAGCAGAGATTGGAGGGGCAATCAGCCCCAGCATTTT	CATSRDWRGNQPQHF
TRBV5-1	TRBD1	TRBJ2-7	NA	TGCGCCAGCAGCTTAGGACAGGCGCCCCTCGAGCAGTACTTC	CASSLGQAPLEQYF
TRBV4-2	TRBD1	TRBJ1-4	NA	TGTGCCAGCAGCCAAGATCCCCCGGCAGGGGGGCATGAAAAACTGTTTTTT	CASSQDPPAGGHEKLFF